This passage covers 9 T cell receptor beta chains from one sample sequenced in a study of breast tumors, draining lymph nodes, adjacent tissues. TCRdb analysed the multiplex PCR reads with MiXCR anew, one entry per CDR3 protein. Of 20,000 to 30,000 distinct CDR3 sequences in the sample, 68% were seen once. Source material: tumor-adjacent breast tissue. The source is a female donor with breast cancer. Some clones in this sample may be carry-over from other donors' samples.

The chain is built from TRBV28 and TRBJ2-3, with 7 bases identical to TRBD2. V gave up 3 bases and J gave up 3 bases; unmatched junction bases: 3. This CDR3 region has 14 residues. Germline values: CDR1 MDHEN, CDR2 SYDVKM. CDR3 loop: CASSFGRETDTQYF. The CDR3 nucleotides read TGTGCCAGCAGTTTCGGGCGGGAGACAGATACGCAGTATTTT. The full variable domain, completed using reference TRBV28 and TRBJ2-3, is DVKVTQSSRYLVKRTGEKVFLECVQDMDHENMFWYRQDPGLGLRLIYFSYDVKMKEKGDIPEGYSVSREKKERFSLILESASTNQTSMYLCASSFGRETDTQYFGPGTRLTVL.

In this sample, this clonotype turned up many times. This chain uses TRBV7-2 with TRBJ1-2; a weak D match, TRBD1 (5 bases). The germline gives CDR1 SGHTA, CDR2 FQGNSA. Trimming removed 3 bases at V and 7 bases at J, with 12 bases between. The CDR3 is 13 amino acids. DNA of the CDR3: TGTGCCAGCAGCTTTCCAGGGCTGGCTGGCTACACCTTC. Translated: CASSFPGLAGYTF. The full variable domain, rest sourced from reference TRBV7-2 and TRBJ1-2, is GAGVSQSPSNKVTEKGKDVELRCDPISGHTALYWYRQSLGQGLEFLIYFQGNSAPDKSGLPSDRFSAERTGGSVSTLTIQRTQQEDSAVYLCASSFPGLAGYTFGSGTRLTVV.

The chain uses TRBV15 and TRBJ2-7, with 7 bases that match TRBD2. The CDR3 is 17 amino acids. Trimming cost V 0 bases and J 7 bases; bases outside gene matches: 15. Germline V CDR1 and CDR2: LNHNV, YYDKDF (reference sequence). CDR3: CATSRDAPGPGGGEQYF. DNA of the CDR3: TGTGCCACCAGCAGAGACGCTCCGGGACCGGGGGGTGGGGAGCAGTACTTC.

By proportion, this clonotype is medium-sized. V gene TRBV4-1 combines with J gene TRBJ1-3; possible D gene TRBD1, 5 bases. From germline, CDR1 is MGHRA and CDR2 YSYEKL. Trimming took 1 base from V and 0 from J, leaving 13 bases between them. CDR3 length: 17 residues. The CDR3 spells CASSQGSSGSSGNTIYF. DNA for the CDR3: TGCGCCAGCAGCCAAGGTTCTTCAGGGAGCTCTGGAAACACCATATATTTT.

The J gene is TRBJ2-1, the V gene TRBV20-1; D unresolved. V was pared by 0 bases and J by 13 bases, with 13 bases between. Germline-derived CDR1 and CDR2 are DFQATT and SNEGSKA (reference sequence). CDR3 length equals 12 residues. CDR3 sequence (DNA): TGCAGTGCTAGAGATCTAAGGGTCGGACAGTTCTTC. Its protein is CSARDLRVGQFF.

The sample holds a few counts of this clonotype. V usage is TRBV7-6 and J usage is TRBJ2-5; TRBD1 might be the D (5 bases). Trimming shortened V by 5 bases and J by 0 bases, and 25 bases separated the two germline ends. Germline CDR1 is SGHVS and CDR2 is FNYEAQ. The CDR3 covers 19 residues. This CDR3 is CASSNHSVMTVWHQETQYF. As DNA, the CDR3 is TGTGCCAGCAGCAATCACTCGGTCATGACAGTTTGGCACCAAGAGACCCAGTACTTC.

The rearrangement uses TRBV6-5 and TRBJ2-7; tentatively, D is TRBD1 or TRBD2 (5 bases each). Germline values: CDR1 MNHEY, CDR2 SVGAGI. The CDR3 covers 15 residues. V lost 2 bases and J 1 base, leaving 12 bases between the germline ends. The CDR3 nucleotides read TGTGCCAGCAGTTACCAGGTGGGGGTGTCCTACGAGCAGTACTTC. It codes for CASSYQVGVSYEQYF.

The chain uses TRBV6-6 and TRBJ2-3; tentative D call: TRBD2 (6 bases). CDR1 MNHNY and CDR2 SVGAGI come from the germline V gene (reference sequence). The CDR3 is 14 residues long. The V end lost 2 bases, the J end lost 7 bases, and 13 bases lay between the germline ends. CDR3 nucleotide sequence: TGTGCCAGCAGTTACGGAGGGGCGCAAAATACGCAGTATTTT. Amino acids: CASSYGGAQNTQYF.

The J gene is TRBJ1-5, the V gene TRBV6-2 or TRBV6-3; D is uncertain. The CDR3 is 13 amino acids. The V gene's germline CDR1 is MNHEY and CDR2 SVGEGT. Trimming took off 0 bases at V and 1 base at J, with 1 base between the two ends. Here the CDR3 reads CASSYSSNQPQHF. The CDR3 bases are TGTGCCAGCAGTTACTCCAGCAATCAGCCCCAGCATTTT.